The rows below give T cell receptor beta chains drawn from one sample of a study of blood T cell repertoires in COVID-19. The method was immunoSEQ multiplex PCR; TCRdb's version includes in-frame clones alone and lacks a portion of them. This table holds approximately 53,000 clones, more than 80% found once. Sequenced material: peripheral blood. The source of these receptors is a man in his forties or fifties with acute or convalescent COVID-19. Both conserved end residues are part of each CDR3. Fields, in order: V gene, J gene, D gene, clone size, CDR3 protein, CDR3 DNA. D genes are given only for firm matches. Clone size appears in some rows only: once, few, many, or a class for an expanded clone.

V: TRBV30; J: TRBJ1-6; D: TRBD1; size: .; CDR3: CAWSQGQYNSPLHF; DNA: TGTGCCTGGAGTCAGGGACAGTATAATTCACCCCTCCACTTT
V: TRBV7-2; J: TRBJ2-3; D: TRBD2; size: .; CDR3: CASSFPTSGTDTQYF; DNA: TGTGCCAGCAGCTTTCCGACTAGCGGGACAGATACGCAGTATTTT
V: TRBV28; J: TRBJ1-2; D: .; size: .; CDR3: CASRPPVQGRTSNYGYTF; DNA: TGTGCCAGCAGACCGCCCGTTCAAGGACGGACTTCTAACTATGGCTACACCTTC
V: TRBV5-1; J: TRBJ1-5; D: .; size: .; CDR3: CASSLGDKGQPQHF; DNA: TGCGCCAGCAGCTTGGGGGACAAAGGGCAGCCCCAGCATTTT
V: TRBV5-4; J: TRBJ2-2; D: .; size: .; CDR3: CASSPDRYTGELFF; DNA: TGTGCCAGCAGCCCCGACAGATACACCGGGGAGCTGTTTTTT
V: TRBV2; J: TRBJ2-7; D: .; size: .; CDR3: CASSRGLSENEQYF; DNA: TGTGCCAGCAGTAGAGGGCTGAGTGAAAACGAGCAGTACTTC
V: TRBV6-5; J: TRBJ2-1; D: TRBD2; size: .; CDR3: CASSLLAEKANEQFF; DNA: TGTGCCAGCAGCTTACTAGCGGAGAAAGCCAATGAGCAGTTCTTC
V: TRBV19; J: TRBJ1-2; D: .; size: .; CDR3: CASNRPGINYGYTF; DNA: TGTGCCAGTAATCGGCCGGGGATTAACTATGGCTACACCTTC
V: TRBV3-1/TRBV3-2; J: TRBJ1-4; D: .; size: .; CDR3: CASSQVKGHNEKLFF; DNA: TGTGCCAGCAGCCAAGTGAAGGGGCACAATGAAAAACTGTTTTTT
V: TRBV12-3/TRBV12-4; J: TRBJ1-6; D: .; size: .; CDR3: CASSRSNSPLHF; DNA: TGTGCCAGCAGCCGCAGTAATTCACCCCTCCACTTT
V: TRBV10-2; J: TRBJ2-7; D: TRBD1; size: once; CDR3: CASSPFTGVSSYEQYF; DNA: TGCGCCAGCAGCCCCTTTACAGGGGTATCATCCTACGAGCAGTACTTC
V: TRBV19; J: TRBJ2-6; D: TRBD2; size: .; CDR3: CASSMGGRLGSGANVLTF; DNA: TGTGCCAGTAGTATGGGCGGGAGGCTCGGGTCTGGGGCCAACGTCCTGACTTTC
V: TRBV3-1/TRBV3-2; J: TRBJ2-3; D: .; size: .; CDR3: CASSQGAADTQYF; DNA: TGTGCCAGCAGCCAGGGGGCGGCAGATACGCAGTATTTT
V: TRBV2; J: TRBJ1-1; D: TRBD1; size: .; CDR3: CASSSGQGTAKTEAFF; DNA: TGTGCCAGCAGTTCAGGACAGGGGACTGCCAAAACTGAAGCTTTCTTT